This T cell receptor (beta chain) derives from a study of cytomegalovirus exposure and HLA in healthy donors. Regarding the study as a whole: Owing to their indistinguishability, certain V segments, notably TRBV6-2 and TRBV6-3, were excluded. Reported performance of the classifier showed diagnosis of cytomegalovirus status with high specificity and sensitivity.

CDR1 and CDR2 (germline): SGHVS, FQNEAQ. The CDR3 runs 14 residues. The ends lost 2 bases at V and 2 bases at J; junction bases unmatched: 1. PCR involved 60 Vbeta and 13 Jbeta primers. TCRdb's copy holds only in-frame clones and misses some; the assay was immunoSEQ multiplex PCR. Recorded for this sample: 200,000 to 250,000 clones. Note on this clone: Its target is not known.

The sample was PBMCs. This chain uses TRBV7-8 with TRBJ2-5, with 8 bases aligning to TRBD2. The receptor comes from a woman in her twenties or thirties in good health and CMV-seropositive. DNA for the CDR3: TGTGCCAGCAGCTTAACGGGAGGGCAAGAGACCCAGTACTTC. Translated: CASSLTGGQETQYF.